Below are 7 T cell receptor beta chains sequenced from a single sample in a study of T cell responses to AZD1222 COVID-19 vaccine. Sequenced by immunoSEQ multiplex PCR; TCRdb stores in-frame clones only, minus some. The sample holds 89,000 or so clones, approximately 90% seen once. The sample in question was peripheral blood, obtained 28 days after the second AZD1222 dose. The receptor set was obtained from an adult who received the AZD1222 COVID-19 vaccine.

The V gene is TRBV18, the J gene TRBJ2-5, with 9 bases lining up with TRBD1. Germline V gene lookup returns CDR1 KGHSH and CDR2 LQKENI. With 6 bases clipped from V and 5 bases from J, the junction kept 4 bases outside the gene matches. CDR3 length: 13 amino acids. The CDR3 protein is CASSGQGSETQYF. DNA of the CDR3: TGTGCCAGCTCGGGACAGGGAAGCGAGACCCAGTACTTC.

V usage is TRBV5-4 and J usage is TRBJ1-1; TRBD1 aligns across 7 bases. The germline gives CDR1 SGHNT, CDR2 YYREEE (reference sequence). V shed 2 bases and J 0 bases; nucleotides not matched to a gene: 7. This CDR3 is built from 16 residues. The CDR3 DNA reads TGTGCCAGCAGCTTCGAACAGGGGTCCATGAACACTGAAGCTTTCTTT. Translated, it gives CASSFEQGSMNTEAFF. Using reference TRBV5-4 and TRBJ1-1 for the parts outside the CDR3, the full variable domain is ETGVTQSPTHLIKTRGQQVTLRCSSQSGHNTVSWYQQALGQGPQFIFQYYREEENGRGNFPPRFSGLQFPNYSSELNVNALELDDSALYLCASSFEQGSMNTEAFFGQGTRLTVV.

The V call is TRBV14, the J call TRBJ2-1; 13 bases map to TRBD2. This CDR3 is 15 amino acids long. The V and J ends lost 5 bases and 8 bases, in that order; junction bases with no gene match: 6. Germline CDR1 is SGHDN and CDR2 is FVKESK. The CDR3 DNA reads TGTGCCAGCAGCTATTGGACTAGCGGGAGCTATGAGCAGTTCTTC. It is translated as CASSYWTSGSYEQFF.

The genes are TRBV28 and TRBJ1-5, with D unclear. Trimming removed 7 bases from V and 0 bases from J, with 7 bases in between. The CDR3 consists of 13 residues. CDR1 and CDR2 (germline): MDHEN, SYDVKM. The CDR3 region has the DNA TGTGCCAGCACCTCCCATAGCAATCAGCCCCAGCATTTT. It codes for CASTSHSNQPQHF.

This chain uses TRBV18 with TRBJ1-2; 11 nucleotides agree with TRBD1. CDR3 length: 13 amino acids. From germline, CDR1 is KGHSH and CDR2 LQKENI. The trim removed 3 bases at V and 7 bases at J, leaving 1 base unmatched. CDR3 DNA sequence: TGTGCCAGCTCACCGGACAGGGGGCCTGGCTACACCTTC. The encoded protein is CASSPDRGPGYTF.

The chain is built from TRBV30 and TRBJ2-5; no definite D call. Germline V gene data show CDR1 as GTSNPN and CDR2 as SVGIG (reference sequence). Trimming pared 5 bases from V and 2 bases from J, leaving 6 bases between. CDR3 size: 11 residues. The CDR3 region has the DNA TGTGCCTGGTGCTATCAAGAGACCCAGTACTTC. As protein: CAWCYQETQYF. The full variable domain, completed using reference TRBV30 and TRBJ2-5, is SQTIHQWPATLVQPVGSPLSLECTVEGTSNPNLYWYRQAAGRGLQLLFYSVGIGQISSEVPQNLSASRPQDRQFILSSKKLLLSDSGFYLCAWCYQETQYFGPGTRLLVL.

The CDR3 protein is CASSLAPGHQNTEAFF. CDR3 coding DNA: TGTGCCAGCAGCTTGGCCCCGGGACACCAGAACACTGAAGCTTTCTTT. V and J are TRBV5-4 and TRBJ1-1, with a tentative D call TRBD1 (6 bases). The germline gives CDR1 SGHNT, CDR2 YYREEE (reference sequence). The CDR3 loop spans 16 amino acids. V lost 0 bases and J 1 base, leaving 13 bases between the germline ends.